A single sample is the source of the 2 T cell receptor beta chains below, sequenced in a study of PD-1 blockade in classical Hodgkin lymphoma (dated by TCRdb to 2018 to 2021). The sample's time point, from its label and the paper: cycle 4 day 1 (C4D1), after less than 7 weeks of nivolumab. Every trial patient had relapsed following autologous stem cell transplantation, and prior brentuximab vedotin exposure was what differed among cohorts A, B and C. The library was made by the immunoSEQ multiplex PCR assay. Not all clones reach the TCRdb copy of this immuneACCESS table, which keeps in-frame sequences only. Checked studies attribute under half of the gap to unresolved V genes and leave the rest unexplained. The sample table contains roughly 17,000 clones; only one count was recorded for 83% of them. The leading ten clones occupy about 14% of the sample. This specimen was peripheral blood mononuclear cells (PBMCs), taken before the fourth cycle of nivolumab. The receptors originated from a human donor with classical Hodgkin lymphoma.

V usage is TRBV7-8 and J usage is TRBJ2-7; TRBD2 aligns across 9 bases. CDR3 length equals 16 residues. Germline values: CDR1 SGHVS, CDR2 FQNEAQ. V lost 1 base and J lost 2; bases outside the gene matches: 6. In DNA form, the CDR3 reads TGTGCCAGCAGCTTAGGGTTCGGCGGGGGGGCCTACGAGCAGTACTTC. Residues: CASSLGFGGGAYEQYF. The full variable domain, with the rest looked up from reference TRBV7-8 and TRBJ2-7, is GAGVSQSPRYKVAKRGQDVALRCDPISGHVSLFWYQQALGQGPEFLTYFQNEAQLDKSGLPSDRFFAERPEGSVSTLKIQRTQQEDSAVYLCASSLGFGGGAYEQYFGPGTRLTVT.

This clone was counted a single time. This chain links TRBV6-5 with TRBJ2-7; 9 nucleotides align to TRBD1. V was pared by 6 bases and J by 0 bases, with 6 bases of the junction left unmatched. CDR3 length equals 15 residues. Looked up from germline, CDR1 is MNHEY and CDR2 is SVGAGI. Written as DNA, the CDR3 is TGTGCCAGCAGCTCCGGGACAGGGCACTCCTACGAGCAGTACTTC. It translates to CASSSGTGHSYEQYF.